The clone carrying this TCR beta chain has more than one count but fewer than ten. The data were obtained in a study of cytotoxic CD8 clonotypes in ibrutinib-treated CLL. In the study overall: Following treatment for a median 12 months, range 6 to 36, response samples were then taken.

TCRdb's copy holds only in-frame clones and misses some; the assay was immunoSEQ multiplex PCR. The sample holds approximately 50,000 clones, around 70% seen once. The CDR3 runs 16 residues. The germline V gene has CDR1 SGHRS and CDR2 YFSETQ. J lost 6 bases, V lost 4 bases, and 11 bases had no gene match. This TCR was recovered from a human donor with chronic lymphocytic leukemia. Sequences were derived from PBMCs, sampled after 12 months of ibrutinib treatment. This chain uses TRBV5-1 with TRBJ2-7; 12 positions match TRBD1. The CDR3 DNA follows: TGCGCCAGCAGCCAAATGGGACAGGGGGCGCTTTCCGAGCAGTACTTC. Translating it yields CASSQMGQGALSEQYF.